Listed here are 21 T cell receptor beta chains from one sample, sequenced in a study of cytomegalovirus exposure and HLA in healthy donors. The PCR ran on 60 Vbeta and 13 Jbeta primers. Assay used: immunoSEQ multiplex PCR; TCRdb lists only in-frame clones, some missing. The table lists approximately 76,000 clones, more than 65% of them singletons. Sequencing input: PBMCs. These receptors all come from a woman aged 40 to 50 in good health and CMV-seropositive.

The rearrangement links TRBV11-2 to TRBJ1-1; D ambiguous. This CDR3 contains 14 residues. Germline CDR1 SGHAT, CDR2 FQNNGV. V was pared by 3 bases and J by 1 base, with 9 bases between. The chain's CDR3 is CASSFPRQNTEAFF. CDR3 DNA: TGTGCCAGCAGCTTTCCGAGACAGAACACTGAAGCTTTCTTT.

Concerning this clone itself: The sample carries other DNA sequences with the same CDR3. The V call is TRBV19, the J call TRBJ2-3, with a possible D match to TRBD1 (5 bases). Germline V gives CDR1 LNHDA, CDR2 SQIVND (reference sequence). Trimming cost V 5 bases and J 0 bases, with 9 bases left between them. This CDR3 has 14 amino acids. CDR3 amino acids: CASSLTGSTDTQYF. In DNA, the CDR3 is TGTGCCAGTAGTCTTACAGGTAGCACAGATACGCAGTATTTT.

This clone has just one count. J is TRBJ2-7 and V is TRBV6-1; possibly TRBD1 for D (6 bases). The CDR3 contains 18 residues. V dropped 4 bases and J dropped 4 bases, with 26 bases sitting between them. Germline CDR1 and CDR2: MNHNS and SASEGT. CDR3 bases: TGTGCCAGCAGTGCGTCGGGACACATTTCGGGGTTCCGTTACGAGCAGTACTTC. This translates into CASSASGHISGFRYEQYF.

This clone was detected only a few times. The genes are TRBV5-1 and TRBJ2-1, with 7 bases identical to TRBD2. Germline V gives CDR1 SGHRS, CDR2 YFSETQ. This CDR3 is built from 15 residues. V was clipped by 0 bases and J by 6 bases; unmatched bases: 6. As DNA, the CDR3 is TGCGCCAGCAGCTTGGTTGCGGGAGAGGGCAATGAGCAGTTCTTC. Its protein product is CASSLVAGEGNEQFF.

The table lists this clone with a few counts. The rearrangement joins TRBV19 to TRBJ1-2, with TRBD1 identical over 7 bases. The CDR3 runs 16 residues. The junction had 11 bases not matched to a gene; V was cut back by 0 bases and J by 7 bases. The germline CDR1 and CDR2 sequences are LNHDA and SQIVND (reference sequence). CDR3 region: CASSIDSRDRVLGYTF. The DNA of the CDR3 is TGTGCCAGTAGTATAGACAGCCGGGACAGAGTTCTTGGCTACACCTTC.

The rearrangement uses TRBV7-2 and TRBJ2-7; 10 nucleotides align to TRBD1. Germline V gene sequence: CDR1 SGHTA, CDR2 FQGNSA. With V trimmed by 5 bases and J by 3 bases, 7 bases remained unmatched. CDR3 size: 15 residues. The CDR3 coding sequence is TGTGCCAGCAGCGTGGCGGGGACAGGGGACTACGAGCAGTACTTC. Its protein is CASSVAGTGDYEQYF.

This clone appeared a single time. The chain carries TRBV5-6 and TRBJ1-6, with D possibly TRBD1 on 5 matching bases. The V and J ends lost 4 bases and 8 bases respectively, with 13 bases between them. The CDR3 has 14 amino acids. Germline V gene lookup returns CDR1 SGHDT and CDR2 YYEEEE. The CDR3 spells CASSVRSGDSPLHF. In DNA form, the CDR3 reads TGTGCCAGCAGCGTACGGTCGGGGGATTCACCCCTCCACTTT.

This sequence joins TRBV28 and TRBJ2-2; D possibly corresponds to TRBD2 (5 bases). Trimming pared 2 bases from V and 6 bases from J, leaving 10 bases between. The length of the CDR3 is 14 residues. Germline CDR1 reads MDHEN; CDR2 reads SYDVKM. The CDR3 region has the DNA TGTGCCAGCAGTTTAAGCGGCCGGGCCGGGGAGCTGTTTTTT. Translating gives CASSLSGRAGELFF.

The rearrangement joins TRBV7-9 to TRBJ2-2, with D unclear. CDR1 SEHNR and CDR2 FQNEAQ come from the germline V gene (reference sequence). CDR3 length: 16 amino acids. V was pared by 2 bases and J by 1 base, with 11 bases between. The CDR3 spells CASSLYQGVNTGELFF. Here the CDR3 DNA reads TGTGCCAGCAGCTTATATCAAGGAGTGAACACCGGGGAGCTGTTTTTT.

The gene calls are TRBV5-6 and TRBJ2-3; D is perhaps TRBD2 (6 bases). The CDR3 runs 14 residues. Between the trimmed V and J ends, which lost 4 bases and 9 bases, there was a span of 18 bases. CDR1 is SGHDT and CDR2 is YYEEEE in the germline V gene. The CDR3 is CASSTTLTSKTQYF. In DNA form, the CDR3 reads TGTGCCAGCAGCACAACCCTTACTAGCAAGACGCAGTATTTT.

The V and J genes are TRBV18 and TRBJ1-1, with 7 bases matching TRBD1. The trim removed 0 bases at V and 1 base at J, leaving 8 bases unmatched. The CDR3 has 17 residues. Germline loops: CDR1 KGHSH, CDR2 LQKENI. The CDR3 here is CASSPPGVQGENTEAFF. CDR3 DNA sequence: TGTGCCAGCTCACCACCGGGCGTTCAGGGGGAGAACACTGAAGCTTTCTTT.

A word on this clone: One end of the junction varies from germline; a read error may be responsible. The rearrangement uses TRBV7-7 and TRBJ2-5; 9 bases are a match to TRBD1. The end of the DNA is better explained by TRBJ2-7, so the J call may be wrong. This CDR3 has 14 residues. Germline assignment: CDR1 SSHAT and CDR2 FNYEAQ (reference sequence). The CDR3 is CASSAGQGNYEQYF. The CDR3 DNA reads TGTGCTAGCAGCGCAGGACAGGGGAACTACGAGCAGTACTTC.

This sequence joins TRBV19 and TRBJ1-5; no firm D call. Trimming cost V 7 bases and J 1 base, with 14 bases left between them. Looked up from germline, CDR1 is LNHDA and CDR2 is SQIVND (reference sequence). This CDR3 spans 15 amino acids. The CDR3 sequence is CASNRGGYSNQPQHF. In DNA, the CDR3 is TGTGCCAGTAACCGAGGAGGGTACAGCAATCAGCCCCAGCATTTT.

This chain connects TRBV6-1 to TRBJ1-1, with D possibly being TRBD1 (5 bases). In germline, CDR1 is MNHNS, CDR2 SASEGT. This CDR3 is 15 amino acids long. Trimming shortened V by 6 bases and J by 3 bases, and 17 bases separated the two germline ends. The chain's CDR3 is CASRAGIVGDTEAFF. In DNA form, the CDR3 reads TGTGCCAGCAGAGCGGGAATCGTGGGGGACACTGAAGCTTTCTTT.

This chain uses TRBV28 with TRBJ2-3; D gene uncertain. CDR3 size: 13 residues. The V gene lost 2 bases and the J gene lost 8 bases, with 11 bases spanning the gap. Germline CDR1 MDHEN, CDR2 SYDVKM. Here the CDR3 reads CASSLRSPATQYF. DNA for the CDR3: TGTGCCAGCAGTTTAAGAAGCCCCGCTACGCAGTATTTT.

This clone was seen only a few times. This rearrangement joins TRBV7-9 to TRBJ2-3, with 10 nucleotides matching TRBD2. This CDR3 has 17 amino acids. V was clipped by 5 bases and J by 3 bases; unmatched bases: 11. Germline V lookup: CDR1 SEHNR, CDR2 FQNEAQ (reference sequence). The CDR3 loop is CASSRPLAGVGTDTQYF. DNA of the CDR3: TGTGCCAGCAGCCGGCCGCTAGCGGGAGTCGGGACAGATACGCAGTATTTT.

The chain carries TRBV5-1 and TRBJ2-5; D perhaps matches TRBD1 (5 bases). Germline CDR1 is SGHRS and CDR2 is YFSETQ. The CDR3 covers 14 residues. Trimming took 3 bases from V and 2 from J, leaving 11 bases between them. DNA for the CDR3: TGCGCCAGCAGCTCAGGGTCAGGTCAAGAGACCCAGTACTTC. The encoded protein is CASSSGSGQETQYF.

The chain joins TRBV4-1 to TRBJ1-1, with a weak D call TRBD1 (6 bases). V lost 1 base to trimming and J lost 9 bases, with 15 bases between them. Germline CDR1 reads MGHRA; CDR2 reads YSYEKL. This CDR3 spans 14 amino acids. CDR3 coding DNA: TGCGCCAGCAGCCAAGGGGACGGGGACAATAAAGCTTTCTTT. It yields the protein CASSQGDGDNKAFF.

V and J are TRBV19 and TRBJ1-2; 7 positions match TRBD1. Germline V gene lookup returns CDR1 LNHDA and CDR2 SQIVND (reference sequence). Unmatched junction bases numbered 28, after V lost 8 bases and J lost 4 bases. The CDR3 is 20 residues long. The CDR3 loop is CASGNAKPVVSDRDSYGYTF. Written as DNA, the CDR3 is TGTGCCAGTGGAAACGCAAAACCAGTAGTATCCGACCGGGACAGCTATGGCTACACCTTC.

This clone was seen just once. The chain links TRBV28 to TRBJ1-5; maybe TRBD1 (6 bases). CDR1 and CDR2 from the germline V gene are MDHEN and SYDVKM. The length of the CDR3 is 13 residues. V gave up 6 bases and J gave up 3 bases, with 9 bases separating them. The CDR3 sequence: CASRDSINQPQHF. The CDR3 region has the DNA TGTGCCAGCAGGGACAGTATCAATCAGCCCCAGCATTTT.

This chain uses TRBV6-5 with TRBJ2-1, with TRBD1 identical over 7 bases. The ends lost 5 bases at V and 1 base at J; junction bases unmatched: 5. The CDR3 is 15 amino acids. From germline, CDR1 is MNHEY and CDR2 SVGAGI. CDR3 nucleotides: TGTGCCAGCAGTATAGGACAGGTATCCTACAATGAGCAGTTCTTC. Its protein product is CASSIGQVSYNEQFF.